The 20 T cell receptor beta chains below come from one sample, sequenced in a study of beta chain features in type 1 diabetes. Expressed TCRB transcripts got sequenced, as all isolated RNA was reverse transcribed. Some clones are missing from TCRdb's copy, which holds only in-frame ones; the method was immunoSEQ multiplex PCR. The sample has 450,000 to 550,000 clones, around 28% seen once. The sequenced material came from naive CD4+ T cells from blood. These receptors were taken from a man between 18 and 35 years old in good health.

There are a few counts of this clone. V is TRBV7-2 and J is TRBJ2-2, with 8 bases aligning to TRBD2. CDR3 length: 15 residues. CDR1 SGHTA and CDR2 FQGNSA come from the germline V gene. V lost 2 bases, J lost 7 bases, and 6 bases stayed unmatched. CDR3 amino acids: CASSLWALAVGELFF. In DNA, the CDR3 is TGTGCCAGCAGCTTATGGGCACTAGCGGTCGGGGAGCTGTTTTTT.

This clone was observed a few times. This sequence joins TRBV7-3 and TRBJ1-2; 9 positions match TRBD1. The CDR3 runs 14 residues. Germline loops: CDR1 SGHTA, CDR2 FQGTGA. With V trimmed by 4 bases and J by 4 bases, 4 bases remained unmatched. The CDR3 here is CASSSTDRGYGYTF. The CDR3 DNA is TGTGCCAGCAGCTCAACGGACAGGGGCTATGGCTACACCTTC.

There are a few counts of this clone. The chain has TRBV7-8 and TRBJ2-1; 11 bases are a match to TRBD2. Trimming took 5 bases from V and 6 from J; bases not matched to a gene: 12. The CDR3 is 17 residues long. Germline-derived CDR1 and CDR2 are SGHVS and FQNEAQ. CDR3 bases: TGTGCCAGCAGCCCAACCGCGACTAGCGGGAAGGTCAATGAGCAGTTCTTC. This sequence encodes CASSPTATSGKVNEQFF.

In its sample, this clone was seen a few times. The chain employs TRBV6-5 and TRBJ2-7; possibly TRBD2 for D (6 bases). The CDR3 totals 13 residues. The germline V and J ends were trimmed by 10 bases and 6 bases, with 19 bases remaining between them. Germline V CDR1 and CDR2: MNHEY, SVGAGI. CDR3 protein: CATRNSGASEQYF. DNA for the CDR3: TGTGCCACTAGGAATTCGGGAGCGTCCGAGCAGTACTTC.

This clone was recorded only once. V usage is TRBV2 and J usage is TRBJ2-5, with unresolved D. The CDR3 contains 12 residues. V lost 4 bases and J lost 5, with 8 bases in between. Germline values: CDR1 SNHLY, CDR2 FYNNEI. CDR3 nucleotides: TGTGCCAGCAGTGCAGTGTCCGAGACCCAGTACTTC. Protein sequence: CASSAVSETQYF.

The table lists this clone with a few counts. This sequence joins TRBV29-1 and TRBJ2-1, with D perhaps TRBD2 (6 bases). The germline CDR1 and CDR2 sequences are SQVTM and ANQGSEA. Trimming shortened V by 1 base and J by 6 bases, and 16 bases separated the two germline ends. The CDR3 totals 15 residues. The CDR3 loop reads CSVEVMAGSGNEQFF. CDR3 sequence (DNA): TGCAGCGTTGAAGTGATGGCGGGATCCGGCAATGAGCAGTTCTTC.

The J gene is TRBJ2-7, the V gene TRBV27; TRBD2 agrees at 12 bases. Trimming cost V 5 bases and J 4 bases; bases outside gene matches: 6. The CDR3 extends over 15 amino acids. CDR1 is MNHEY and CDR2 is SMNVEV in the germline V gene (reference sequence). The CDR3 loop is CASSRPGLAGYEQYF. CDR3 nucleotide sequence: TGTGCCAGCAGTCGCCCGGGACTAGCGGGTTACGAGCAGTACTTC.

This clone was found a few times. The DNA for the CDR3 is TGTGCCAGCAGTGAATACAGGGATGAAAAACTGTTTTTT. It is translated as CASSEYRDEKLFF. The chain is built from TRBV25-1 and TRBJ1-4; maybe TRBD1 (5 bases). CDR3 length equals 13 residues. Looked up from germline, CDR1 is MGHDK and CDR2 is SYGVNS. Deletions cut 0 bases from V and 6 bases from J, with 5 bases between.

This clone was counted only a few times. The genes are TRBV14 and TRBJ2-3, with 10 bases matching TRBD2. Germline V lookup: CDR1 SGHDN, CDR2 FVKESK. Germline trimming cut 4 bases from V and 4 bases from J; bases unmatched to any gene: 11. The CDR3 consists of 17 residues. Here the CDR3 reads CASSPRPLAGAPDTQYF. CDR3 DNA sequence: TGTGCCAGCAGCCCGAGACCCCTAGCGGGAGCCCCAGATACGCAGTATTTT.

The gene calls are TRBV4-2 and TRBJ2-5; TRBD2 agrees at 12 bases. Trimming cost V 1 base and J 5 bases; bases outside gene matches: 5. The CDR3 extends over 16 amino acids. CDR1 is LGHNA and CDR2 is YNFKEQ in the germline V gene. The CDR3 nucleotides read TGTGCCAGCAGCCAAGGAACTAGCGGGAGGATGGAGACCCAGTACTTC. As protein: CASSQGTSGRMETQYF.

This clone has a handful of counts. This chain connects TRBV29-1 to TRBJ1-1, with D possibly matching TRBD1 (5 bases). CDR3 length: 12 amino acids. Deletions cut 4 bases from V and 4 bases from J, with 10 bases between. Germline CDR1 is SQVTM and CDR2 is ANQGSEA. In DNA form, the CDR3 reads TGCAGCGTTGTAGCCAGGGCCACTGAAGCTTTCTTT. As protein: CSVVARATEAFF. The full variable domain, completed using reference TRBV29-1 and TRBJ1-1, is SAVISQKPSRDICQRGTSLTIQCQVDSQVTMMFWYRQQPGQSLTLIATANQGSEATYESGFVIDKFPISRPNLTFSTLTVSNMSPEDSSIYLCSVVARATEAFFGQGTRLTVV.

This clone was counted a few times. The chain carries TRBV10-3 and TRBJ2-1; TRBD2 agrees at 12 bases. The V and J ends lost 4 bases and 7 bases, in that order; junction bases with no gene match: 8. CDR3 length: 16 amino acids. Per germline, CDR1 ENHRY and CDR2 SYGVKD. CDR3 sequence reads: CAISGLAGVGANEQFF. The CDR3 DNA follows: TGTGCCATCAGTGGACTAGCGGGAGTGGGAGCTAATGAGCAGTTCTTC.

The rearrangement joins TRBV30 to TRBJ1-2; no firm D call. Per the germline V gene, CDR1 is GTSNPN and CDR2 is SVGIG (reference sequence). V dropped 0 bases and J dropped 1 base, with 6 bases sitting between them. The CDR3 length is 13 residues. The CDR3 DNA reads TGTGCCTGGAGTGTTAGTTATAACTATGGCTACACCTTC. It translates to CAWSVSYNYGYTF.

This clone was counted only a few times. The rearrangement uses TRBV6-6 and TRBJ1-1, with a tentative D call TRBD1 (5 bases). The V gene lost 2 bases and the J gene lost 1 base, with 8 bases spanning the gap. The CDR3 covers 14 residues. Germline CDR1 MNHNY, CDR2 SVGAGI (reference sequence). The CDR3 sequence is CASSYTGENTEAFF. In DNA form, the CDR3 reads TGTGCCAGCAGTTACACGGGGGAGAACACTGAAGCTTTCTTT.

This clone was counted between two and nine times. The chain couples TRBV30 to TRBJ1-5, with 8 bases matching TRBD1. V gave up 4 bases and J gave up 2 bases; unmatched junction bases: 4. The CDR3 spans 14 residues. CDR1 GTSNPN and CDR2 SVGIG come from the germline V gene (reference sequence). The CDR3 is CAWTTGGGNQPQHF. The CDR3 DNA reads TGTGCCTGGACCACAGGGGGGGGCAATCAGCCCCAGCATTTT.

The chain couples TRBV6-6 to TRBJ1-3, with D maybe TRBD1 (5 bases). The germline V and J ends were trimmed by 6 bases and 3 bases, with 18 bases remaining between them. This CDR3 contains 16 residues. Germline loops: CDR1 MNHNY, CDR2 SVGAGI (reference sequence). The CDR3 here is CASSPVRGGSGNTIYF. The CDR3 bases are TGTGCCAGCAGCCCCGTGCGGGGGGGGAGTGGAAACACCATATATTTT.

V gene TRBV28 combines with J gene TRBJ2-7; no definite D call. The CDR3 contains 11 residues. Germline CDR1 and CDR2: MDHEN and SYDVKM. Between the trimmed V and J ends, which lost 5 bases and 0 bases, there was a span of 2 bases. CDR3 sequence reads: CASSISYEQYF. The CDR3 region has the DNA TGTGCCAGCAGTATCTCCTACGAGCAGTACTTC.

The V gene is TRBV7-9, the J gene TRBJ2-7; no definite D call. With 3 bases removed from V and 3 bases from J, the gap between germline ends came to 9 bases. In germline, CDR1 is SEHNR, CDR2 FQNEAQ (reference sequence). The CDR3 has 13 residues. CDR3 nucleotide sequence: TGTGCCAGCAGCTTTTCGGGCGTCTACGAGCAGTACTTC. It yields the protein CASSFSGVYEQYF. The full variable domain, rest sourced from reference TRBV7-9 and TRBJ2-7, is DTGVSQNPRHKITKRGQNVTFRCDPISEHNRLYWYRQTLGQGPEFLTYFQNEAQLEKSRLLSDRFSAERPKGSFSTLEIQRTEQGDSAMYLCASSFSGVYEQYFGPGTRLTVT.

The chain has TRBV5-1 and TRBJ2-3, with TRBD2 identical over 13 bases. The CDR3 consists of 17 residues. V gave up 0 bases and J gave up 3 bases; unmatched junction bases: 4. CDR1 and CDR2 from the germline V gene are SGHRS and YFSETQ. CDR3 protein: CASSLAGLAGLTDTQYF. CDR3 coding DNA: TGCGCCAGCAGCTTGGCGGGACTAGCGGGACTAACAGATACGCAGTATTTT.

In this sample, this clone turned up a few times. This rearrangement joins TRBV11-2 to TRBJ2-5; 12 nucleotides align to TRBD2. Germline trimming cut 1 base from V and 5 bases from J; bases unmatched to any gene: 5. The CDR3 covers 16 residues. The germline V gene has CDR1 SGHAT and CDR2 FQNNGV. This chain's CDR3 is CASSLGGLAGLETQYF. In nucleotides, the CDR3 is TGTGCCAGCAGCTTAGGCGGACTAGCGGGACTTGAGACCCAGTACTTC.